One and the same sample provided the 17 T cell receptor beta chains below, sequenced in a study of cytomegalovirus exposure and HLA in healthy donors. The PCR made use of 60 Vbeta and 13 Jbeta primers. Produced via immunoSEQ multiplex PCR; TCRdb's table is partial and in-frame only. The table lists 90,000 to 120,000 clones, approximately 76% of them singletons. Sequencing input: PBMCs. The receptors stem from a man aged 18 to 29 in good health and CMV-seronegative.

This rearrangement joins TRBV6-5 to TRBJ2-5; maybe TRBD1 (6 bases). The closer fit of TRBJ2-7 to the DNA end suggests the J call may be wrong. Per the germline V gene, CDR1 is MNHEY and CDR2 is SVGAGI. The CDR3 is made up of 14 amino acids. In nucleotides, the CDR3 is TGTGCCAGCAGTCGCCTCGAGGGACACTACGAGCAGTACTTC. Translation: CASSRLEGHYEQYF.

This clone was seen a few times. The V call is TRBV4-1, the J call TRBJ1-1; weak D call: TRBD1 (6 bases). Germline CDR1 reads MGHRA; CDR2 reads YSYEKL. Trimming stripped 3 bases from V and 7 bases from J, with 15 bases between. The CDR3 is 14 amino acids. The CDR3 coding sequence is TGCGCCAGCAGCCACTCGATGGACAGCAATGAAGCTTTCTTT. Translating gives CASSHSMDSNEAFF.

This rearrangement joins TRBV5-8 to TRBJ2-3; 7 bases line up with TRBD1. V lost 1 base to trimming and J lost 4 bases; unmatched junction nucleotides: 0. The CDR3 is 13 amino acids. Germline CDR1 reads SGHTS; CDR2 reads YDEGEE. Here the CDR3 reads CASSLQGADTQYF. The CDR3 bases are TGTGCCAGCAGCTTGCAGGGGGCAGATACGCAGTATTTT. Together with reference TRBV5-8 and TRBJ2-3, the CDR3 gives the full variable domain: EAGVTQSPTHLIKTRGQQATLRCSPISGHTSVYWYQQALGLGLQFLLWYDEGEERNRGNFPPRFSGRQFPNYSSELNVNALELEDSALYLCASSLQGADTQYFGPGTRLTVL.

This chain links TRBV6-5 with TRBJ1-6, with D possibly TRBD1 on 5 matching bases. Per germline, CDR1 MNHEY and CDR2 SVGAGI. V was cut by 5 bases and J by 7 bases, with 9 bases left in between. The CDR3 runs to 13 residues. The chain's CDR3 is CASSRGPNSPLHF. As DNA, the CDR3 is TGTGCCAGCAGTAGGGGCCCAAATTCACCCCTCCACTTT.

V is TRBV5-6 and J is TRBJ1-2; maybe TRBD1 (6 bases). In germline, CDR1 is SGHDT, CDR2 YYEEEE. The CDR3 covers 14 residues. Trimming took 4 bases from V and 6 from J, leaving 16 bases between them. In DNA form, the CDR3 reads TGTGCCAGCAGCCTATTGTTGGGGGCGGATGGCTACACCTTC. This gives the protein CASSLLLGADGYTF.

In its sample, this clone was seen a few times. This chain joins TRBV5-6 and TRBJ1-2; tentatively, D is TRBD1 (5 bases). CDR3 length: 15 residues. V lost 3 bases and J 2 bases, leaving 14 bases between the germline ends. Germline V gene data show CDR1 as SGHDT and CDR2 as YYEEEE. The CDR3 protein is CASSYPGLENYGYTF. CDR3 bases: TGTGCCAGCAGCTACCCGGGACTGGAGAACTATGGCTACACCTTC.

The chain combines TRBV6-5 with TRBJ2-5; 9 bases fit TRBD1. CDR1 is MNHEY, CDR2 SVGAGI, per germline. The length of the CDR3 is 16 residues. V lost 0 bases to trimming and J lost 5 bases; unmatched junction nucleotides: 7. CDR3 in amino acids: CASSYSGTGLGETQYF. CDR3 DNA sequence: TGTGCCAGCAGTTACTCCGGGACAGGGTTGGGCGAGACCCAGTACTTC.

V is TRBV6-1 and J is TRBJ2-4; 9 bases are shared with TRBD2. Germline CDR1 is MNHNS and CDR2 is SASEGT. CDR3 length: 15 amino acids. V was clipped by 8 bases and J by 8 bases; unmatched bases: 13. This chain's CDR3 is CASGSLSSGADIQYF. In DNA, the CDR3 is TGTGCCAGCGGCTCTCTGTCTAGCGGGGCAGACATTCAGTACTTC.

The rearrangement uses TRBV5-6 and TRBJ1-2, with TRBD1 matching over 8 bases. Germline values: CDR1 SGHDT, CDR2 YYEEEE. V lost 4 bases, J lost 1 base, and 3 bases stayed unmatched. The CDR3 is 14 residues long. The CDR3 is CASSTGQGNYGYTF. DNA of the CDR3: TGTGCCAGCAGCACCGGACAGGGTAACTATGGCTACACCTTC.

V is TRBV27 and J is TRBJ2-5; possibly TRBD1 for D (5 bases). Trimming removed 4 bases at V and 3 bases at J, with 6 bases between. Germline CDR1 reads MNHEY; CDR2 reads SMNVEV (reference sequence). The CDR3 runs to 12 residues. As DNA, the CDR3 is TGTGCCAGCAGTTCCAGGGAAGAGACCCAGTACTTC. Residues: CASSSREETQYF.

The V gene is TRBV7-2, the J gene TRBJ2-2, with TRBD2 identical over 7 bases. Trimming removed 7 bases from V and 5 bases from J; junction bases left unmatched: 10. Germline V gene data show CDR1 as SGHTA and CDR2 as FQGNSA. CDR3 length equals 15 residues. CDR3 DNA: TGTGCCAGCAACCCGGGACTATCCGGTACCGGGGAGCTGTTTTTT. Translation gives CASNPGLSGTGELFF.

The rearrangement joins TRBV2 to TRBJ1-6; 9 nucleotides match TRBD1. The germline V gene encodes CDR1 SNHLY and CDR2 FYNNEI. Trimming cost V 6 bases and J 8 bases; bases outside gene matches: 8. The CDR3 spans 15 residues. DNA for the CDR3: TGTGCCAGCAGCCAACCGGGACAGGGCTATTCACCCCTCCACTTT. This encodes CASSQPGQGYSPLHF.

This clone was detected a few times. V is TRBV28 and J is TRBJ1-1; D gene uncertain. CDR3 length: 12 amino acids. Between the trimmed V and J ends, which lost 4 bases and 5 bases, there was a span of 8 bases. The germline gives CDR1 MDHEN, CDR2 SYDVKM. The CDR3 coding sequence is TGTGCCAGCAGTTCGGCCGGGACTGAAGCTTTCTTT. Its translation: CASSSAGTEAFF.

V and J are TRBV5-1 and TRBJ2-5; 9 nucleotides align to TRBD2. Trimming removed 0 bases from V and 5 bases from J; junction bases left unmatched: 8. The CDR3 consists of 16 residues. Germline assignment: CDR1 SGHRS and CDR2 YFSETQ. CDR3 sequence reads: CASSLDLAGFGETQYF. CDR3 DNA sequence: TGCGCCAGCAGCTTGGACCTAGCGGGGTTTGGGGAGACCCAGTACTTC.

V is TRBV7-2 and J is TRBJ1-5, with a possible D match to TRBD1 (5 bases). Germline CDR1 SGHTA, CDR2 FQGNSA. The length of the CDR3 is 14 residues. The V gene lost 1 base and the J gene lost 2 bases, with 6 bases spanning the gap. The CDR3: CASSLVGGNQPQHF. The DNA for the CDR3 is TGTGCCAGCAGCTTAGTAGGGGGCAATCAGCCCCAGCATTTT.

This chain connects TRBV12-5 to TRBJ2-7; 9 positions agree with TRBD1. CDR3 length equals 13 residues. The junction had 5 bases not matched to a gene; V was cut back by 6 bases and J by 5 bases. Per the germline V gene, CDR1 is LGHNT and CDR2 is FRNRAP. The CDR3 DNA reads TGTGCTAGTGGCCTCGACAGGGGGAACGAGCAGTACTTC. The encoded protein is CASGLDRGNEQYF. Drawing the rest from reference TRBV12-5 and TRBJ2-7, the complete variable domain is DARVTQTPRHKVTEMGQEVTMRCQPILGHNTVFWYRQTMMQGLELLAYFRNRAPLDDSGMPKDRFSAEMPDATLATLKIQPSEPRDSAVYFCASGLDRGNEQYFGPGTRLTVT.

The chain has TRBV29-1 and TRBJ1-2; 8 bases line up with TRBD1. CDR3 length equals 13 residues. The J segment lost 5 bases and the V segment lost 5 bases, leaving 7 bases of the junction unmatched. The germline gives CDR1 SQVTM, CDR2 ANQGSEA. The CDR3 is CSVRDRGGYGYTF. CDR3 sequence (DNA): TGCAGCGTTCGAGACAGGGGTGGGTATGGCTACACCTTC.